This TCR beta chain was observed in a study of cytomegalovirus exposure and HLA in healthy donors. Study overall: The same platform was used for the roughly 130 validation repertoires and the roughly 700 first-cohort repertoires, a later analysis reported.

About this clone: The antigen is undetermined.

The germline V gene encodes CDR1 MNHEY and CDR2 SVGAGI. This CDR3 comprises 13 residues. Trimming removed 1 base from V and 12 bases from J; junction bases left unmatched: 4. TCRdb keeps only in-frame clones here, not all; method: immunoSEQ multiplex PCR. The sample gives 300,000 to 450,000 clones, around 86% of which show up once; under 0.9% is in the top ten. Study-wide results and limits: Many donors carried some public TCRs, although rarity characterized most TCR sequences. That first-cohort TCR clusters tended to co-occur in the 90 to 150 validation repertoires was found in a later analysis. Researchers counted over 150 TCR beta chains as cytomegalovirus-associated.

The source material was PBMCs. The sequence was obtained from a woman younger than 30 in good health and CMV-seronegative. The chain employs TRBV6-5 and TRBJ2-1, with TRBD2 matching 9 bases. The DNA of the CDR3 is TGTGCCAGCAGTTACTACGGACTAGCGCCGCAGTTCTTC. It codes for CASSYYGLAPQFF.